Detailed here is one TCR beta chain. Its antigen is not yet known. No much larger clonotype is one base removed from it; base qualities were not supplied. This entry is derived from a study of CD8+CD57+ T cells in acquired aplastic anemia listed by TCRdb under 2018. For the study in its entirety: On average, sorted CD4+ and CD8+ cells yielded about 3 ug of extracted DNA, with a range of roughly 0.17 to 27.4 ug. CD8+CD57+ expansion was defined as frequency above the mean frequency observed in healthy subjects. Results the study describes overall, beyond this receptor: Between patients and healthy controls, no significant difference in CD8+ Simpson's diversity was found (P=0.060). Although some 28 CD8+ CDR3 sequences were shared by patients and controls, these sequences appeared highly expressed in patients and within the immunodominant clones of patients.

From the cysteine through the phenylalanine, the CDR3 covers 15 amino acids. The kept DNA is CDR3 alone, 45 bases in frame from the first base. CDR1 is given as SGHTA and CDR2 as FQGTGA, both from the germline V gene. V trim: 1 base; J trim: 5 bases; unmatched bases: 4. Profiling of TCR beta VDJ combinations and CDR3 sequences used genomic DNA as the template. TCR repertoire sequencing was run on an Illumina HiSeq 2000. In the source study's methods: Repertoire assessment relied on Simpson's diversity index, CDR3 size and DJ length profiles, and TRBV/TRBJ rearrangement plots. The immunodominant clone was defined as the most abundant DNA sequence in deep sequencing data. CDR3 amino acid sequences were screened for sharing across subjects and were compared with published repertoires and the VDJdb database. The public sequencing data were trimmed at Q25 with fastp and processed into clonotypes with MiXCR by TCRdb, which kept only in-frame beta chains. Each CDR3 protein gets just one entry, which takes the most common genes and DNA from the rows behind it. These V and J calls rely on TCRdb rather than the paper's analysis. Within this sample are 200,000 to 250,000 distinct CDR3 sequences, with more than 55% of them counted one time only. The ten most abundant clones make up 58% of the sample.

Patients chosen for sequencing had shown expansion of CD8+CD57+ cells by flow cytometry. Every patient had a diagnosis of severe acquired aplastic anemia based on International Study of Aplastic Anemia and Agranulocytosis and Camitta criteria. No patient had received any therapy when blood was sampled. The study deep-sequenced TCR repertoires of sorted CD4+ and CD8+ blood T cells from severe aplastic anemia patients and healthy subjects. In the USA, patient enrollment took place under clinicaltrials.gov protocols 00001620, 01623167, 00001397, 00071045, 00081523 and 00961064. Ficoll-Paque density gradient centrifugation was used to isolate peripheral blood mononuclear cells. CD4+ and CD8+ T cells were sorted by FACS or magnetic beads before DNA extraction.

The TCR originated in a human donor with aplastic anemia. The sequenced sample consisted of sorted CD4+, CD8+, or CD8+CD57+ T cells (not recorded which) from PBMCs. Recombination joined TRBV7-3 with TRBJ2-3; the junction holds 9 bases that match TRBD2. The nucleotide sequence is given as TGTGCCAGCAGCTTAAAAGCGGGGGGCATAGATACGCAGTATTTT. This gives the protein CASSLKAGGIDTQYF.